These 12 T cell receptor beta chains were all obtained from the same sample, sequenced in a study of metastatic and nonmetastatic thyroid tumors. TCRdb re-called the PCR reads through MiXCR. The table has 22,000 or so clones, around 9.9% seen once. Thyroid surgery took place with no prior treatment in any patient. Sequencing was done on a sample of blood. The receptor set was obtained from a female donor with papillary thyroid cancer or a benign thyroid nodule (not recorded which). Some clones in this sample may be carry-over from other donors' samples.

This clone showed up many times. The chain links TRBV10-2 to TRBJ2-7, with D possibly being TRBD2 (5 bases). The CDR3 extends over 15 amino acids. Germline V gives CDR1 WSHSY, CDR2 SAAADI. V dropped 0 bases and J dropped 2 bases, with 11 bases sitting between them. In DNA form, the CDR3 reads TGCGCCAGCAGTGAGTCGGTTCTAGCTGCCTACGAGCAGTACTTC. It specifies CASSESVLAAYEQYF.

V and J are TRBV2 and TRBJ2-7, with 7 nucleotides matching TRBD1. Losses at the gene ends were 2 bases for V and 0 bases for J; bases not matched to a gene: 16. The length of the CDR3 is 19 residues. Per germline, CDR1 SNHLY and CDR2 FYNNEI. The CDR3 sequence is CASSERAGGQLIRSYEQYF. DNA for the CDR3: TGTGCCAGCAGTGAAAGGGCTGGGGGACAGTTAATCCGCTCCTACGAGCAGTACTTC.

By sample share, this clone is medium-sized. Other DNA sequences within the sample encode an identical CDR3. This chain's CDR3 is CASSLIPGPYEQYF. CDR3 coding DNA: TGTGCCAGCAGTTTAATTCCAGGGCCCTACGAGCAGTACTTC. The V call is TRBV28, the J call TRBJ2-7; D might be TRBD1 (5 bases). Germline V CDR1 and CDR2: MDHEN, SYDVKM. With 2 bases removed from V and 2 bases from J, the gap between germline ends came to 10 bases. The CDR3 contains 14 residues.

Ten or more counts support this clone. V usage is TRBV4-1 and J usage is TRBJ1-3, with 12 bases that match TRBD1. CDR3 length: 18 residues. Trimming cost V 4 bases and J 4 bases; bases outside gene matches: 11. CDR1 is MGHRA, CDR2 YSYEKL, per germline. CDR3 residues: CASSLSGTGGQRGNTIYF. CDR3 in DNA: TGCGCCAGCAGCCTCTCCGGGACAGGGGGCCAGAGAGGAAACACCATATATTTT.

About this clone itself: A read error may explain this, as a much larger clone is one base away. This CDR3 reads CASSVVSNTGELFF. DNA of the CDR3: TGTGCCAGCAGCGTAGTATCGAACACCGGGGAGCTGTTTTTT. The chain employs TRBV9 and TRBJ2-2; no reliable D call. From germline, CDR1 is SGDLS and CDR2 YYNGEE. V was clipped by 0 bases and J by 0 bases, with 3 bases between them. CDR3 size: 14 residues.

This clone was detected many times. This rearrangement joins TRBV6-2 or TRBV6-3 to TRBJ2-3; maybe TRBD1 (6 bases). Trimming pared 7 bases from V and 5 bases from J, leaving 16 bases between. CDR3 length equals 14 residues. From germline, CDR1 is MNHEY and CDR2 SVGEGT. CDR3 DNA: TGTGCCAGCAACTACGACAGGCATCAAGATACGCAGTATTTT. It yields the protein CASNYDRHQDTQYF.

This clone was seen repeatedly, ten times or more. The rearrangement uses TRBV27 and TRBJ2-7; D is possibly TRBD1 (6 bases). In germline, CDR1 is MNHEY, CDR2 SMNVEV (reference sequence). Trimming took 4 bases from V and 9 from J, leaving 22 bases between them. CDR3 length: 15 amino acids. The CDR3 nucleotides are TGTGCCAGCAGTTCTACAGGGACCTCCTTTCTCCGGCAGTACTTC. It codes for CASSSTGTSFLRQYF.

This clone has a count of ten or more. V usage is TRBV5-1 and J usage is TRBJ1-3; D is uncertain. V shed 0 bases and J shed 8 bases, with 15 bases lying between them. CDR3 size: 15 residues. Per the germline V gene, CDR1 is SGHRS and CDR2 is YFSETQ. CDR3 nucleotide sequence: TGCGCCAGCAGCTTGGAGGCCTCCTTATTTGACACCATATATTTT. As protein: CASSLEASLFDTIYF.

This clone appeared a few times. CDR3 sequence reads: CACRAGGNQPQHF. The CDR3 DNA reads as TGTGCCTGCCGGGCCGGGGGCAATCAGCCCCAGCATTTT. V is TRBV6-1 and J is TRBJ1-5; D is unclear. Deletions cut 11 bases from V and 2 bases from J, with 13 bases between. The germline gives CDR1 MNHNS, CDR2 SASEGT. This CDR3 has 13 residues.

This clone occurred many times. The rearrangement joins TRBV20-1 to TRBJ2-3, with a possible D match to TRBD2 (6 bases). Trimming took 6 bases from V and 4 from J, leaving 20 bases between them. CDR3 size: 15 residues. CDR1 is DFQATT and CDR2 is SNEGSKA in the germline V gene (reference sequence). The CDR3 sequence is CSASVREAGSDTQYF. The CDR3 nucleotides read TGCAGTGCAAGCGTCAGGGAGGCAGGGTCAGATACGCAGTATTTT.

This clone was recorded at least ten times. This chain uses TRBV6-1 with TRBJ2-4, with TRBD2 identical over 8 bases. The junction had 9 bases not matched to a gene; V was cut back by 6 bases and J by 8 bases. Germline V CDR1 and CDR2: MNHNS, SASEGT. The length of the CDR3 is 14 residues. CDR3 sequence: CASRAGGSLDIQYF. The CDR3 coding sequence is TGTGCCAGCAGGGCGGGGGGAAGTTTGGACATTCAGTACTTC.

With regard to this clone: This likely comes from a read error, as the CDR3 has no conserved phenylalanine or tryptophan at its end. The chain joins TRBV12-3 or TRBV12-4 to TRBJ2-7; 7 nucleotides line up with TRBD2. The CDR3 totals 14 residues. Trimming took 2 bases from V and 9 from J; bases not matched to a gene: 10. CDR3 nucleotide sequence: TGTGCCAGCAGTTTAATGGGGGGGTTTCATGGGCAGTACCTC. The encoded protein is CASSLMGGFHGQYL.